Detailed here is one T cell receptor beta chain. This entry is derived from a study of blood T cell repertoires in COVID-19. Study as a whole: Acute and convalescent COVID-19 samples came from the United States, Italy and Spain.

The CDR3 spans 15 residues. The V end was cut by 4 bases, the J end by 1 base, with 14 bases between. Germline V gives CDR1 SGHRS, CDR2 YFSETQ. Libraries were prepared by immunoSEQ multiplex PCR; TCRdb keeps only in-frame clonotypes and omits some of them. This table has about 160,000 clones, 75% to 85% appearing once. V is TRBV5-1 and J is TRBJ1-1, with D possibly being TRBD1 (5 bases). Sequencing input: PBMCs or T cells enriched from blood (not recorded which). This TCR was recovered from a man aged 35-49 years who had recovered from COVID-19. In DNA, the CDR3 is TGCGCCAGCAGCCGCGAGACAGCCACGAACACTGAAGCTTTCTTT. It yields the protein CASSRETATNTEAFF. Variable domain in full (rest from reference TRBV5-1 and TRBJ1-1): KAGVTQTPRYLIKTRGQQVTLSCSPISGHRSVSWYQQTPGQGLQFLFEYFSETQRNKGNFPGRFSGRQFSNSRSEMNVSTLELGDSALYLCASSRETATNTEAFFGQGTRLTVV.